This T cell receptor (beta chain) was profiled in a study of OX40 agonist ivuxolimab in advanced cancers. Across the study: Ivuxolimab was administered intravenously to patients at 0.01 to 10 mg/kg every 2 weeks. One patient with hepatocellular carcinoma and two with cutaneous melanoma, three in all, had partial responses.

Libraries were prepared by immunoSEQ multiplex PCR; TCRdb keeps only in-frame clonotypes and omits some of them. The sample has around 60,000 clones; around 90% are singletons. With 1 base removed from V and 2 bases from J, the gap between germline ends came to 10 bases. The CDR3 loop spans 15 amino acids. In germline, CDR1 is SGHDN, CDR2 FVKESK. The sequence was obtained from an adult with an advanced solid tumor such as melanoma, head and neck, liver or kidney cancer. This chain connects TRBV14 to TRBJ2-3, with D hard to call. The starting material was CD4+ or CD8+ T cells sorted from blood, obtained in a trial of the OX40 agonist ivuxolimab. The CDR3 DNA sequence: TGTGCCAGCAGCCAAGCGGTCACCCTCACAGATACGCAGTATTTT. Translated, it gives CASSQAVTLTDTQYF.